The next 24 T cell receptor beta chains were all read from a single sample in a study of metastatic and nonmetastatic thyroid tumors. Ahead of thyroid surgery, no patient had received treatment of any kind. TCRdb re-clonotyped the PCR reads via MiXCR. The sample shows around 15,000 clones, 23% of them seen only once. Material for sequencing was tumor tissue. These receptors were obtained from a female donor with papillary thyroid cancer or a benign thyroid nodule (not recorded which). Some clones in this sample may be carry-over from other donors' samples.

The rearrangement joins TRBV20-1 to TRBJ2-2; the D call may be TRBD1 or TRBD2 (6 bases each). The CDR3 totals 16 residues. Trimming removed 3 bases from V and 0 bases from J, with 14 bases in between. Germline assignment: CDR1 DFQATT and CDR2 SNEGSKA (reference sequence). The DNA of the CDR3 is TGCAGTGCTAGTGAGACGGGGGCCTCGAACACCGGGGAGCTGTTTTTT. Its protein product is CSASETGASNTGELFF.

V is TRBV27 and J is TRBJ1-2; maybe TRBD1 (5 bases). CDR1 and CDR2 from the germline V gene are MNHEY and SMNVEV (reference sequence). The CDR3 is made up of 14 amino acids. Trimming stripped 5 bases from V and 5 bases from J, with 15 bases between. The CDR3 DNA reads TGTGCCAGCAGTGTAGGGGACGTATGTTATGGCTACACCTTC. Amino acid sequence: CASSVGDVCYGYTF.

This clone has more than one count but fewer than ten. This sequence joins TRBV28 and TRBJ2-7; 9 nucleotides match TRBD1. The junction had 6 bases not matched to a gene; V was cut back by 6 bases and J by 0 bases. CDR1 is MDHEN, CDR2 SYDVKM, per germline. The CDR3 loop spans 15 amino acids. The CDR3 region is CASRPRQGGSYEQYF. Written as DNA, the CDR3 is TGTGCCAGCAGACCCAGACAGGGGGGCTCCTACGAGCAGTACTTC. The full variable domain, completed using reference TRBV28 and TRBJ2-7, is DVKVTQSSRYLVKRTGEKVFLECVQDMDHENMFWYRQDPGLGLRLIYFSYDVKMKEKGDIPEGYSVSREKKERFSLILESASTNQTSMYLCASRPRQGGSYEQYFGPGTRLTVT.

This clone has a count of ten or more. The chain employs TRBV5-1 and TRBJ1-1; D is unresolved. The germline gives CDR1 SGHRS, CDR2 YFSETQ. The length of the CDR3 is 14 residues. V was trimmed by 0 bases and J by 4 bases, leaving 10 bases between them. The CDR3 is CASSLGQPTTEAFF. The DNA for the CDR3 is TGCGCCAGCAGCTTGGGCCAGCCAACCACTGAAGCTTTCTTT.

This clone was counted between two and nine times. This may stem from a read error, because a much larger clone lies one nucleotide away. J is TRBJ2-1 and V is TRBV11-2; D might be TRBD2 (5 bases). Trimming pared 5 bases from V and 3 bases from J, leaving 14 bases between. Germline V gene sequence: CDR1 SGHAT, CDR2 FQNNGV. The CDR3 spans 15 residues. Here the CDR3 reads CASSLVVGVYNEQFF. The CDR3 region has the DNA TGTGCCAGCAGCCTCGTAGTGGGAGTCTACAATGAGCAGTTCTTC.

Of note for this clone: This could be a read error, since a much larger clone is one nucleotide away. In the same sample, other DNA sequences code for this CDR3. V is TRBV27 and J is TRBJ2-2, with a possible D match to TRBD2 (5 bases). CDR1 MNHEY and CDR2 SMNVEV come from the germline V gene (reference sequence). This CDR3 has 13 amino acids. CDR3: CASSLTLTGELFF. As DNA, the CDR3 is TGTGCCAGCAGTTTAACGCTCACCGGGGAGTTGTTTTTT.

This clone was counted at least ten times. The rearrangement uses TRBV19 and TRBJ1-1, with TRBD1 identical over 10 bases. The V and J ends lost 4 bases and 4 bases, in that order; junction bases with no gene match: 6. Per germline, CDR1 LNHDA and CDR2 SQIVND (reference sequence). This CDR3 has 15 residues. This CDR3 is CASSTWDRGATEAFF. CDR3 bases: TGTGCCAGTAGTACGTGGGACAGGGGAGCCACTGAAGCTTTCTTT. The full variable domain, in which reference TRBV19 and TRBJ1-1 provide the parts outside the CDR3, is DGGITQSPKYLFRKEGQNVTLSCEQNLNHDAMYWYRQDPGQGLRLIYYSQIVNDFQKGDIAEGYSVSREKKESFPLTVTSAQKNPTAFYLCASSTWDRGATEAFFGQGTRLTVV.

This CDR3 is CASSEEAGSGIYTQYF. DNA for the CDR3: TGTGCCAGCAGTGAAGAGGCAGGGAGTGGCATATATACGCAGTATTTT. The V gene is TRBV6-1, the J gene TRBJ2-3; possibly TRBD1 or TRBD2 for D (5 bases each). V lost 1 base and J 7 bases, leaving 18 bases between the germline ends. Germline values: CDR1 MNHNS, CDR2 SASEGT. The CDR3 is made up of 16 amino acids.

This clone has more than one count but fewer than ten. Here the CDR3 reads CAISDSRQSYEQFF. The CDR3 nucleotides are TGTGCCATCAGTGACTCGAGACAGTCCTACGAGCAGTTCTTC. The chain has TRBV10-3 and TRBJ2-1, with D maybe TRBD1 (5 bases). The germline V and J ends were trimmed by 3 bases and 10 bases, with 16 bases remaining between them. Germline V gene lookup returns CDR1 ENHRY and CDR2 SYGVKD. The CDR3 is 14 residues long.

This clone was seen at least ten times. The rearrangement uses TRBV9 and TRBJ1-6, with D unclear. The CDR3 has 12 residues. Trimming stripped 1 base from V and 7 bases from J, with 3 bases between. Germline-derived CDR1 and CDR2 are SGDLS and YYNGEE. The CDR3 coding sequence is TGTGCCAGCAGCGTAAGGAATTCACCCCTCCACTTT. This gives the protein CASSVRNSPLHF.

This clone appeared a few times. The CDR3 here is CATSDLESDTQYF. The CDR3 DNA reads TGTGCCACCAGTGACCTGGAATCCGATACGCAGTATTTT. The chain is built from TRBV24-1 and TRBJ2-3; D ambiguous. The CDR3 has 13 amino acids. Trimming stripped 4 bases from V and 6 bases from J, with 10 bases between. CDR1 and CDR2 (germline): KGHDR, SFDVKD.

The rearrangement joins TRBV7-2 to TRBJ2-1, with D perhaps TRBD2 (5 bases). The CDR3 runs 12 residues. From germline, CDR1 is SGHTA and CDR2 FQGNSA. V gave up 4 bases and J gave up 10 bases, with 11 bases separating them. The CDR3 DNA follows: TGTGCCAGCAGCTCCTACAGCGGAGAGCAGTTCTTC. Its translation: CASSSYSGEQFF.

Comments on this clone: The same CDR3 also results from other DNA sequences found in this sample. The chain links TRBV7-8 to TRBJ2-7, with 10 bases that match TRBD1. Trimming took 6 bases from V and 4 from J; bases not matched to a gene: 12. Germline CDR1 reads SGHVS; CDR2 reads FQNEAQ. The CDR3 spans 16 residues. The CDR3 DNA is TGTGCCAGCAGTTCACGGGACAGGGGAAATTCATACGAGCAGTACTTC. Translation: CASSSRDRGNSYEQYF.

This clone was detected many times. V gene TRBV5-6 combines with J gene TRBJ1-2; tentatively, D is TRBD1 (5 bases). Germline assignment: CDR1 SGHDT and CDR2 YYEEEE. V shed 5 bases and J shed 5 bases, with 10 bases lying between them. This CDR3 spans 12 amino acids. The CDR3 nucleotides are TGTGCCAGCAGGACAGAGGGTTATGGCTACACCTTC. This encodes CASRTEGYGYTF.

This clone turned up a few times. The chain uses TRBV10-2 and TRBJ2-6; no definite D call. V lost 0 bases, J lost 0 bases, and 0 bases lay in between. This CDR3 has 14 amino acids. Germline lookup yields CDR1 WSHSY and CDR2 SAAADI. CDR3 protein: CASSESSGANVLTF. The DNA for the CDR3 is TGCGCCAGCAGTGAGTCCTCTGGGGCCAACGTCCTGACTTTC.

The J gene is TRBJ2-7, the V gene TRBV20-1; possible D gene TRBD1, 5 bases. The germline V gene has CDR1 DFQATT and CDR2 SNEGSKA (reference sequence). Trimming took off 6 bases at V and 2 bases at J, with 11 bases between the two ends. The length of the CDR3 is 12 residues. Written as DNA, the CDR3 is TGCAGTGCCCTCTCACAGGCCTACGAGCAGTACTTC. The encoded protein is CSALSQAYEQYF.

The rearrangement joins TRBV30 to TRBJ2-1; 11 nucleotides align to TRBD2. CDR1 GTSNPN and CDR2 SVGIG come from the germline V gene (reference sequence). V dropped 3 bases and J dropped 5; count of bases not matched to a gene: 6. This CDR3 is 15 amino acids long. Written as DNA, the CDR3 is TGTGCCTGGAGATTAGCGGGAGGGCGGGACAATGAGCAGTTCTTC. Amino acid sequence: CAWRLAGGRDNEQFF.

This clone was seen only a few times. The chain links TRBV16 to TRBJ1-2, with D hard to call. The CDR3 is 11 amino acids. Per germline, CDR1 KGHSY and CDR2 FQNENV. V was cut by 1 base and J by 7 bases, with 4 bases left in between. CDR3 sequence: CASSQWGGYTF. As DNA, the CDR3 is TGTGCCAGCAGCCAATGGGGTGGCTACACCTTC.

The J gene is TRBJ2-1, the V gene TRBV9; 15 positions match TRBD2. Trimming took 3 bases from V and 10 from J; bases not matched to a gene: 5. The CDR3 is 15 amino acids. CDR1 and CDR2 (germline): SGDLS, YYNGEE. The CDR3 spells CASSGLGLAGGEQFF. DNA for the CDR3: TGTGCCAGCAGCGGGTTGGGACTAGCGGGAGGAGAGCAGTTCTTC.

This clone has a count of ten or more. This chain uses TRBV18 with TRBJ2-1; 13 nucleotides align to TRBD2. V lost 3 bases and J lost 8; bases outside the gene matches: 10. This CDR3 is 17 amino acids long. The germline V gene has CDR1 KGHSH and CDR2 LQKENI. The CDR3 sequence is CASSPLATSGRGHEQFF. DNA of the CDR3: TGTGCCAGCTCACCGCTCGCTACTAGCGGGAGGGGGCATGAGCAGTTCTTC.

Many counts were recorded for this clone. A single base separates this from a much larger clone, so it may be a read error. This CDR3 reads CANSYGLGGTGYEQYF. The DNA for the CDR3 is TGTGCCAACAGTTATGGGCTGGGTGGTACTGGTTACGAGCAGTACTTC. The chain couples TRBV6-1 to TRBJ2-7; D gene uncertain. Germline V CDR1 and CDR2: MNHNS, SASEGT. The CDR3 totals 16 residues.

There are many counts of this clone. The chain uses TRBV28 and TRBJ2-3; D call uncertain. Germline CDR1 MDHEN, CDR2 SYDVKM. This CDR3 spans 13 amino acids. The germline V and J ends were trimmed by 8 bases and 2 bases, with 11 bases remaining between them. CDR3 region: CASSVGLTDTQYF. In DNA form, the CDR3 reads TGTGCCAGCTCGGTTGGCCTCACAGATACGCAGTATTTT.

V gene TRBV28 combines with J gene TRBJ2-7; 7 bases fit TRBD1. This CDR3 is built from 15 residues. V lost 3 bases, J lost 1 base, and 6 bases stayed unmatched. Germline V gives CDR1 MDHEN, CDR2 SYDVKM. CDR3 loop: CASSFLGQESYEQYF. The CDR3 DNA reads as TGTGCCAGCAGTTTTCTTGGACAGGAGTCCTACGAGCAGTACTTC.

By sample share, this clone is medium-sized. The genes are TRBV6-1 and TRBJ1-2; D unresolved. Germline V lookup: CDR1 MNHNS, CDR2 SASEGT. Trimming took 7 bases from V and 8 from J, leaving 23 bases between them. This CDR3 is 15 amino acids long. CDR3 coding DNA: TGTGCCAGCAATAAGGCGGGAAGAGGTTTAGTCGGCTACACCTTC. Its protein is CASNKAGRGLVGYTF.